Each of the 11 T cell receptor beta chains below was sequenced from the same sample in a study of T cells expressing NK-cell markers. TCRdb processed the 5' RACE reads again and assigns one entry to each CDR3 protein, with no DNA. Its table lists 150,000 or so distinct CDR3 sequences. The sample consisted of blood T cells: a sorted CD56 or NKG2C T cell subset, CD4+ or CD8+ T cells, or bulk PBMC T cells (not recorded which). Receptors originate from a woman aged 45-59 years in good health.

This chain links TRBV2 with TRBJ2-2; TCRdb reports TRBD1, a call that lacks DNA to check it against. The CDR3 is 15 amino acids. Germline values: CDR1 SNHLY, CDR2 FYNNEI. CDR3 residues: CASSGEGATTGELFF.

The V gene is TRBV29-1, the J gene TRBJ1-4. Germline V gives CDR1 SQVTM, CDR2 ANQGSEA. The CDR3 runs 15 residues. This chain's CDR3 is CSVEGIREHNEKLFF.

CDR3 protein: CASSRGRETQYF. This chain links TRBV12-3 or TRBV12-4 with TRBJ2-5; the TCRdb call, TRBD1, lacks DNA for checking. The CDR3 length is 12 residues.

This chain connects TRBV9 to TRBJ2-5; TCRdb's D gene call, TRBD2, goes unchecked for lack of DNA. This CDR3 is built from 16 residues. CDR1 and CDR2 (germline): SGDLS, YYNGEE. The CDR3 is CASGLGTSGSGETQYF.

The chain couples TRBV15 to TRBJ2-3; with no DNA, the TCRdb D assignment of TRBD1 cannot be verified. Germline CDR1 and CDR2: LNHNV and YYDKDF (reference sequence). The CDR3 runs 18 residues. CDR3 sequence: CATSSQTDRSLGTDTQYF.

The chain couples TRBV27 to TRBJ1-2. CDR3 length: 16 residues. CDR1 is MNHEY and CDR2 is SMNVEV in the germline V gene (reference sequence). The CDR3 sequence: CASSPFLGGAGGGYTF.

The V and J genes are TRBV20-1 and TRBJ1-1. The germline gives CDR1 DFQATT, CDR2 SNEGSKA (reference sequence). The CDR3 runs to 11 residues. The CDR3 protein is CSAQKDTEAFF.

The V call is TRBV6-6, the J call TRBJ1-5; no DNA is available, so the TRBD1 call from TCRdb remains unchecked. The CDR3 is 17 residues long. Germline CDR1 is MNHNY and CDR2 is SVGAGI (reference sequence). CDR3 sequence: CASSYSIGRVSNQPQHF.

This chain connects TRBV12-3 or TRBV12-4 to TRBJ2-2; TCRdb reports TRBD2, a call that lacks DNA to check it against. This CDR3 comprises 15 residues. The CDR3 sequence is CASSAGTSGTGELFF.

The gene calls are TRBV12-3 or TRBV12-4 and TRBJ1-1; TCRdb names TRBD1, which stays unverified in the absence of DNA. This CDR3 is built from 14 residues. CDR3 residues: CASNEGGGYTEAFF.

J is TRBJ2-7 and V is TRBV7-9; the TRBD2 assignment by TCRdb is unverifiable without DNA. The CDR3 is 16 amino acids. Per the germline V gene, CDR1 is SEHNR and CDR2 is FQNEAQ (reference sequence). The CDR3 here is CASSLTSGRSSYEQYF.